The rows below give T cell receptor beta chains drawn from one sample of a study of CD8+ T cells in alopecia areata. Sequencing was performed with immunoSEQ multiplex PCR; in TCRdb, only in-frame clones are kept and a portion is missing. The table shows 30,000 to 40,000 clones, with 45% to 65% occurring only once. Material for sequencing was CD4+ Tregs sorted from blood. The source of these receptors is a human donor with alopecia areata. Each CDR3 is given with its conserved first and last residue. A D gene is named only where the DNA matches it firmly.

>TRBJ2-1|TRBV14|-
CASSQAGVFHEQFF
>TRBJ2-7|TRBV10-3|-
CASARSTYEQYF
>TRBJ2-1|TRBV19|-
CASSIGGTWGGNEQFF
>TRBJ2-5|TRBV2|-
CASNMEETQYF
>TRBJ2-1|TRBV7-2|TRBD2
CASSLGWRGAYNEQFF
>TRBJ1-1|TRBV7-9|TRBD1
CASSPRTGGATEAFF
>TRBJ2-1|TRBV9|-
CASSVESVRFIGEQFF
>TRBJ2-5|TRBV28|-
CASSALSIRETQYF
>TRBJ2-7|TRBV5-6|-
CASSLAGLTYEQYF
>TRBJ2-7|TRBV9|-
CASSVADSPNEQYF
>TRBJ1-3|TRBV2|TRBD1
CASSESGQGSTRSSGNTIYF
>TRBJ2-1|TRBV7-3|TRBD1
CASSRDRAIYNEQFF
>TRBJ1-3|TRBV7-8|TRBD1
CASSFGGQGSGNTIYF
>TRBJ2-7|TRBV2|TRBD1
CASSVDRGFYEQYF
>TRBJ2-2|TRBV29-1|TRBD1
CSVGQVWSGELFF
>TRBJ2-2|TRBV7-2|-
CASSPRQVSNTGELFF
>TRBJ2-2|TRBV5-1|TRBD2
CASSPRTGGTGELFF
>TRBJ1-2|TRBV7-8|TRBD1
CASSSTGVWGYGYTF
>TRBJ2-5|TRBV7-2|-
CASSSGIQETQYF
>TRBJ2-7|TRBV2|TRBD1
CASSRDRGRLEQYF
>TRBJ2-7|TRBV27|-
CASRGWKDYEQYF
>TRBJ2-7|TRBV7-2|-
CASSSQGASSYEQYF
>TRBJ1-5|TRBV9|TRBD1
CASSVEQGHQPQHF